This T cell receptor (beta chain) was documented in a study of preoperative IRX-2 immunotherapy in early breast cancer. Some clones are missing from TCRdb's copy, which holds only in-frame ones; the method was immunoSEQ multiplex PCR. The sample includes 35,000 to 50,000 clones, approximately 95% of them seen just once. V lost 7 bases, J lost 1 base, and 13 bases stayed unmatched. Germline CDR1 is SGDLS and CDR2 is YYNGEE. CDR3 length equals 16 residues. Treatment denoted: preoperative locoregional IRX-2 cytokine immunotherapy. V and J are TRBV9 and TRBJ2-7, with 8 bases lining up with TRBD1. Sequenced material: tumor tissue, taken after IRX-2 immunotherapy. The receptor comes from a human donor with breast cancer. This CDR3 is CASGGIGQGSSYEQYF. CDR3 in DNA: TGTGCCAGCGGCGGAATAGGACAGGGTAGTTCCTACGAGCAGTACTTC.